The source of this T cell receptor (beta chain) is a study of blood T cell repertoires in COVID-19. As for the study in general: T cells, B-cell-depleted T cells, or PBMCs supplied cDNA or gDNA.

This clone was recorded only once. The CDR3 has 13 amino acids. V was clipped by 6 bases and J by 8 bases, with 13 bases between them. Sequencing used immunoSEQ multiplex PCR; TCRdb keeps in-frame clones, though not all of them. The table records 280,000 or so clones, approximately 88% of them present only once. Sequenced input: peripheral blood. The chain combines TRBV12-3 or TRBV12-4 with TRBJ1-4; D uncertain. This TCR was recovered from a man younger than 35 with active or convalescent COVID-19. This chain's CDR3 is CASSPAGPEKLFF. In DNA form, the CDR3 reads TGTGCCAGCAGCCCCGCCGGTCCCGAAAAACTGTTTTTT.